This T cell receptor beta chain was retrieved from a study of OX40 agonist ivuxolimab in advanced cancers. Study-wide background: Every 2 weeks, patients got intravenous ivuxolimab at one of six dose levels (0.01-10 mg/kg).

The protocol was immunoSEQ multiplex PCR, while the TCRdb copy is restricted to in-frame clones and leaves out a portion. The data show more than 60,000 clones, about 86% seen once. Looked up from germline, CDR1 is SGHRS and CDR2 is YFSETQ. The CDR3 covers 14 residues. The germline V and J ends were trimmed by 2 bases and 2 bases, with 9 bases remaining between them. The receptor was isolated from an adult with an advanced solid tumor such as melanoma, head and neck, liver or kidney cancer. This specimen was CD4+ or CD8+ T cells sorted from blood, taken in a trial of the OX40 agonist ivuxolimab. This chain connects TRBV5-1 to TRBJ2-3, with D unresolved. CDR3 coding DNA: TGCGCCAGCAGCTTTCCTGAGGCCACAGATACGCAGTATTTT. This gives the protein CASSFPEATDTQYF.